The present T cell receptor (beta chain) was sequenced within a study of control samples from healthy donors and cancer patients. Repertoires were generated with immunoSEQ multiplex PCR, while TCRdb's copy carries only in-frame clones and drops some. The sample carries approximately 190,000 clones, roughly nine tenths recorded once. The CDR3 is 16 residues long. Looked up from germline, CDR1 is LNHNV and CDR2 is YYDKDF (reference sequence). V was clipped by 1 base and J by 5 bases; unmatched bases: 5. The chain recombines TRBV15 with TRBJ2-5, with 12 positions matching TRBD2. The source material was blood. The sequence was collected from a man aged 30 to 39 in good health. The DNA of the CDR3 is TGTGCCACCAGCAGAGGGGCTAGCGGGGGGGCGGAGACCCAGTACTTC. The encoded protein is CATSRGASGGAETQYF.